These 15 T cell receptor beta chains were all obtained from the same sample, sequenced in a study of patients and donors after allogeneic stem cell transplantation. Via MiXCR, TCRdb re-called the RT-PCR reads, giving one row per CDR3 protein. The data hold a few hundred thousand distinct CDR3 sequences, with 13% to 15% observed a single time. The sample was blood, either unsorted or a sorted T cell fraction (not recorded which). Every receptor here comes from a human donor who was either an allogeneic HSCT recipient or a stem cell or donor lymphocyte infusion donor (not recorded which). It is not recorded whose cells these are; they may come from a transplant donor.

This clonotype showed up just a few times. V gene TRBV7-3 combines with J gene TRBJ2-2; D ambiguous. Germline V gene lookup returns CDR1 SGHTA and CDR2 FQGTGA. V lost 1 base, J lost 9 bases, and 9 bases lay in between. The CDR3 is made up of 13 amino acids. CDR3 sequence (DNA): TGTGCCAGCAGCTTAAGTAAGGGCAGGGAGCTGTTTTTT. This sequence encodes CASSLSKGRELFF. The whole variable domain, remainder taken from reference TRBV7-3 and TRBJ2-2, is GAGVSQTPSNKVTEKGKYVELRCDPISGHTALYWYRQSLGQGPEFLIYFQGTGAADDSGLPNDRFFAVRPEGSVSTLKIQRTERGDSAVYLCASSLSKGRELFFGEGSRLTVL.

The chain joins TRBV6-1 to TRBJ1-3, with D perhaps matching TRBD1 (5 bases). The germline CDR1 and CDR2 sequences are MNHNS and SASEGT. CDR3 size: 14 residues. Trimming cost V 11 bases and J 4 bases, with 18 bases left between them. The CDR3 loop reads CACSNGAKGNTIYF. CDR3 DNA: TGTGCCTGCTCGAACGGGGCCAAGGGAAACACCATATATTTT.

This clonotype was seen a handful of times. V is TRBV7-2 and J is TRBJ2-7, with unresolved D. Looked up from germline, CDR1 is SGHTA and CDR2 is FQGNSA. The CDR3 sequence is 12 residues long. Trimming removed 5 bases from V and 3 bases from J, with 8 bases in between. The CDR3 region has the DNA TGTGCCAGCAGCCAATCCCTCTACGAGCAGTACTTC. Translated: CASSQSLYEQYF.

The gene calls are TRBV2 and TRBJ2-3; TRBD1 might be the D (6 bases). The germline gives CDR1 SNHLY, CDR2 FYNNEI. The V end was cut by 5 bases, the J end by 2 bases, with 11 bases between. The CDR3 is 14 amino acids. The CDR3, as DNA: TGTGCCAGCAGTAGGGACAAGAACACAGATACGCAGTATTTT. Translating gives CASSRDKNTDTQYF.

The gene calls are TRBV20-1 and TRBJ2-3; 10 nucleotides align to TRBD2. The CDR3 is made up of 15 amino acids. Looked up from germline, CDR1 is DFQATT and CDR2 is SNEGSKA (reference sequence). The V and J ends lost 3 bases and 2 bases, in that order; junction bases with no gene match: 5. CDR3 amino acids: CSASRTSGTTDTQYF. CDR3 sequence (DNA): TGCAGTGCTAGTAGGACTAGCGGAACCACAGATACGCAGTATTTT.

In its sample, this clonotype was seen a few times. The CDR3 sequence: CASSGFNRVGYTF. CDR3 DNA: TGTGCCAGCAGTGGGTTTAACAGGGTTGGCTACACCTTC. V usage is TRBV25-1 and J usage is TRBJ1-2; maybe TRBD1 (6 bases). CDR1 MGHDK and CDR2 SYGVNS come from the germline V gene. V was pared by 4 bases and J by 7 bases, with 13 bases between. This CDR3 has 13 residues.

CDR3: CASSLEFGHEQFF. The CDR3 bases are TGTGCCAGCAGCTTAGAATTCGGCCATGAGCAGTTCTTC. The chain carries TRBV7-9 and TRBJ2-1, with no clear D. CDR3 length equals 13 residues. The V gene's germline CDR1 is SEHNR and CDR2 FQNEAQ (reference sequence). V shed 1 base and J shed 8 bases, with 9 bases lying between them.

This chain uses TRBV6-1 with TRBJ2-7; 12 bases map to TRBD1. In germline, CDR1 is MNHNS, CDR2 SASEGT. V trimming: 7 bases; J trimming: 7 bases; junction bases outside the gene matches: 8. This CDR3 contains 14 residues. CDR3 in amino acids: CASTRDRGLGEQYF. The CDR3 DNA reads as TGTGCCAGCACCCGGGACAGGGGGCTCGGGGAGCAGTACTTC.

The sample holds many counts of this clonotype. The rearrangement uses TRBV20-1 and TRBJ2-7; D is ambiguous. Germline V gene sequence: CDR1 DFQATT, CDR2 SNEGSKA (reference sequence). Trimming stripped 3 bases from V and 7 bases from J, with 10 bases between. This CDR3 is 11 amino acids long. As DNA, the CDR3 is TGCAGTGCTAGGAATTTATGGGAGCAGTACTTC. This translates into CSARNLWEQYF.

The CDR3, as DNA: TGCAGTGCTAGAGATGCTAGCGGGGCATTCTCCTACAATGAGCAGTTCTTC. It encodes CSARDASGAFSYNEQFF. V usage is TRBV20-1 and J usage is TRBJ2-1, with TRBD2 matching 9 bases. The CDR3 extends over 17 amino acids. Unmatched junction bases numbered 6, after V lost 0 bases and J lost 0 bases. Germline V gene sequence: CDR1 DFQATT, CDR2 SNEGSKA (reference sequence).

This clonotype was recorded many times. This sequence joins TRBV5-6 and TRBJ1-1; D unclear. This CDR3 has 13 residues. Per germline, CDR1 SGHDT and CDR2 YYEEEE. V was cut by 2 bases and J by 1 base, with 6 bases left in between. The CDR3 protein is CASSFKGNTEAFF. As DNA, the CDR3 is TGTGCCAGCAGCTTTAAGGGGAACACTGAAGCTTTCTTT. The full variable domain, with the rest looked up from reference TRBV5-6 and TRBJ1-1, is DAGVTQSPTHLIKTRGQQVTLRCSPKSGHDTVSWYQQALGQGPQFIFQYYEEEERQRGNFPDRFSGHQFPNYSSELNVNALLLGDSALYLCASSFKGNTEAFFGQGTRLTVV.

This clonotype occurred many times. The J gene is TRBJ2-7, the V gene TRBV9; D is unclear. Germline V CDR1 and CDR2: SGDLS, YYNGEE. The CDR3 is 15 amino acids. Trimming removed 0 bases at V and 0 bases at J, with 10 bases between. The CDR3 loop is CASSVDPRSSYEQYF. CDR3 nucleotides: TGTGCCAGCAGCGTAGATCCCCGAAGCTCCTACGAGCAGTACTTC.

The genes are TRBV20-1 and TRBJ2-5, with D maybe TRBD2 (6 bases). The CDR3 loop spans 14 amino acids. CDR1 and CDR2 (germline): DFQATT, SNEGSKA (reference sequence). The germline V and J ends were trimmed by 1 base and 2 bases, with 11 bases remaining between them. The CDR3 DNA reads TGCAGTGCTAGAGGGGGACTGGGGCAAGAGACCCAGTACTTC. Translated, it gives CSARGGLGQETQYF.

This clonotype was seen many times. The chain combines TRBV5-1 with TRBJ2-1, with 8 bases aligning to TRBD2. This CDR3 spans 16 amino acids. Germline loops: CDR1 SGHRS, CDR2 YFSETQ. The V segment lost 1 base and the J segment 4 bases; nucleotides outside the gene matches: 7. CDR3 DNA sequence: TGCGCCAGCAGCTTGTATCTTACTAGCGGATACAATGAGCAGTTCTTC. Translating it yields CASSLYLTSGYNEQFF.

This clonotype was observed a handful of times. The CDR3 nucleotides read TGTGCCAGCAGTTTATATAGTGCCGGGGAGCTGTTTTTT. This translates into CASSLYSAGELFF. The J gene is TRBJ2-2, the V gene TRBV12-3 or TRBV12-4; no definite D call. Trimming removed 2 bases at V and 6 bases at J, with 7 bases between. The CDR3 sequence is 13 residues long.